This T cell receptor beta chain was documented in a study of T cell repertoires in cytomegalovirus infection. On the study more broadly: It can be stated that public TCR beta signatures indicated CMV infection as well as a matching HLA type. General observations from the study: The cumulative frequency of public TCR beta families distinguished individuals who carried CMV together with the relevant HLA.

Germline V gene sequence: CDR1 MNHNY, CDR2 SVGAGI (reference sequence). The CDR3 runs to 15 residues. V was pared by 6 bases and J by 5 bases, with 7 bases of the junction left unmatched. For this clonotype: Its matching antigen is unknown.

TCRdb itself ran the reads through MiXCR, one entry per CDR3 protein. The repertoire has approximately 700,000 distinct CDR3 sequences, roughly a third of them found once; the top ten carry under 3%. This chain uses TRBV6-6 with TRBJ2-1, with 10 bases lining up with TRBD1. The TCR originated in a human donor in good health (CMV status not recorded). Some clones in this sample may be carry-over from other donors' samples. Source material: PBMCs. The CDR3 here is CASSVDRGLDNEQFF. CDR3 bases: TGTGCCAGCAGCGTAGACAGGGGGCTCGACAATGAGCAGTTCTTC.